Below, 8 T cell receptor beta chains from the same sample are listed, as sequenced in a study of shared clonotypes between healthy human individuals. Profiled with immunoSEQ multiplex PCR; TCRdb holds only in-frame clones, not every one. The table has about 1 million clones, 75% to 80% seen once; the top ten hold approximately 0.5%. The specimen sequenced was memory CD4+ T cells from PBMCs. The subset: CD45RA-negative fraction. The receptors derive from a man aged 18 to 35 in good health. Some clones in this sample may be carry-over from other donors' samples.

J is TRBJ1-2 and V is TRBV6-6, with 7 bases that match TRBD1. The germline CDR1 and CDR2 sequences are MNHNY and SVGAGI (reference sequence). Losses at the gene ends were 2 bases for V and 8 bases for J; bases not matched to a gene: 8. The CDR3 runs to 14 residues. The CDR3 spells CASSYLTGAGGYTF. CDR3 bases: TGTGCCAGCAGTTACCTAACAGGGGCAGGGGGCTACACCTTC.

CDR3 DNA sequence: TGTGCCAGTAGTGGCGGGGGACGGAGTCCAACGACTGACAGTGAAAAACTGTTTTTT. It yields the protein CASSGGGRSPTTDSEKLFF. The chain links TRBV19 to TRBJ1-4, with D maybe TRBD1 (5 bases). The CDR3 extends over 19 amino acids. Per germline, CDR1 LNHDA and CDR2 SQIVND (reference sequence). V was pared by 5 bases and J by 7 bases, with 29 bases between.

For the CDR3, the DNA is TGCGCCAGCAGTGGGGGGGGGTTGAACACTGAAGCTTTCTTT. Its translation: CASSGGGLNTEAFF. The rearrangement joins TRBV10-1 to TRBJ1-1; D may be TRBD1 (5 bases). The CDR3 length is 14 residues. The germline V gene encodes CDR1 WNHNN and CDR2 SYGVQD (reference sequence). Between the trimmed V and J ends, which lost 4 bases and 0 bases, there was a span of 9 bases.

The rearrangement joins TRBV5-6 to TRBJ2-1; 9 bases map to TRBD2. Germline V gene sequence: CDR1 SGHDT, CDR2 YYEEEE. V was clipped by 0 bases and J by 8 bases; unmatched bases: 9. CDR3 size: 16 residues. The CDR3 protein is CASSLVLAGAVDEQFF. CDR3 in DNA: TGTGCCAGCAGCTTGGTCTTAGCGGGAGCGGTCGATGAGCAGTTCTTC.

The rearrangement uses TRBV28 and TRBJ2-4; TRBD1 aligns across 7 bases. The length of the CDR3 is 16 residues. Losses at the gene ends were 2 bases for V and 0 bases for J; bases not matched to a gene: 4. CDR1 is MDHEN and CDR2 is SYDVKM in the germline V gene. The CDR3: CASSLRGPLAKNIQYF. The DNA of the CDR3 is TGTGCCAGCAGTTTAAGGGGGCCCCTAGCCAAAAACATTCAGTACTTC.

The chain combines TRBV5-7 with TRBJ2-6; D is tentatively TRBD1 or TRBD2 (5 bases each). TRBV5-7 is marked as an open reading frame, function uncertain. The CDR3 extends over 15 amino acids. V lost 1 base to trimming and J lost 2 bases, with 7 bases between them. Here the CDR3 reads CASSLKGPGANVLTF. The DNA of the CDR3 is TGTGCCAGCAGCTTGAAGGGACCTGGGGCCAACGTCCTGACTTTC.

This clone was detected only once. CDR3 nucleotides: TGTGCCAGCAGCCGCCGACTAAGTAGAGATACGCAGTATTTT. It translates to CASSRRLSRDTQYF. The V and J genes are TRBV11-2 and TRBJ2-3; the D gene is possibly TRBD2 (5 bases). Germline loops: CDR1 SGHAT, CDR2 FQNNGV. The ends were cut back, 5 bases at V and 5 bases at J, with 14 bases in the middle. The CDR3 is 14 residues long.

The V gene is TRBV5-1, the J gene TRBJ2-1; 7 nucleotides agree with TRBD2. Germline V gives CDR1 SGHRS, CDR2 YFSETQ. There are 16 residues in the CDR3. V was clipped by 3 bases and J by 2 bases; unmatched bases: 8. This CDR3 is CASSSGGRFPYNEQFF. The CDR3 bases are TGCGCCAGCAGCTCTGGCGGGAGATTTCCCTACAATGAGCAGTTCTTC.